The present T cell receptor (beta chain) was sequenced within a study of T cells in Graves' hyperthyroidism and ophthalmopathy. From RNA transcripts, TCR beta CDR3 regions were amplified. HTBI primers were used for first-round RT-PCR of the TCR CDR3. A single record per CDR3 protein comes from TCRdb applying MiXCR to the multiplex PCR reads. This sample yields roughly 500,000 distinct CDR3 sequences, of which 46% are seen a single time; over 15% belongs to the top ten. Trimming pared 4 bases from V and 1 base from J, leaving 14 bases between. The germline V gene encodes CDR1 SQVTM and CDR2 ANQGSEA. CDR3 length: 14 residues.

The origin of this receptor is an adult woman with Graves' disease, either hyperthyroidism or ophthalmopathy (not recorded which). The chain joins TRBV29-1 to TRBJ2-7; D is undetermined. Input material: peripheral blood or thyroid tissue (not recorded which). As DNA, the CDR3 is TGCAGCGTTGTGTCAGACGCCCTTTCCTACGAGCAGTACTTC. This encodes CSVVSDALSYEQYF.